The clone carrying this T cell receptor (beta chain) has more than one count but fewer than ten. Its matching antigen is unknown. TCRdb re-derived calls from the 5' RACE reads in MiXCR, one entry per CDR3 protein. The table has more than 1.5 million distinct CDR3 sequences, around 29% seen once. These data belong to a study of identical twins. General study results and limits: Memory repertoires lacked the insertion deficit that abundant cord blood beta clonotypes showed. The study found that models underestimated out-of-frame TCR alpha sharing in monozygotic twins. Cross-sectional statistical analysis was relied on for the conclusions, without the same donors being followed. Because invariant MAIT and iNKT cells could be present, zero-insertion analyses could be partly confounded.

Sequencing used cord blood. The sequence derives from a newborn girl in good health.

CDR3 DNA: TGCAGTGCTAGTGGGGGGGCAGGGAGCAATCAGCCCCAGCATTTT. Translation gives CSASGGAGSNQPQHF. The chain uses TRBV20-1 and TRBJ1-5; a possible D gene is TRBD1 (6 bases). The CDR3 length is 15 residues. The V gene lost 3 bases and the J gene lost 1 base, with 13 bases spanning the gap. Germline V gives CDR1 DFQATT, CDR2 SNEGSKA (reference sequence).